This T cell receptor beta chain is from a study of blood T cells in healthy people across ages. Study in general: Researchers report that template switching captured about one barcoded beta molecule per two T cells. Notes on the study in general: A strong correlation was seen between TCR beta diversity and naive T cell percentage.

In regard to this clonotype: Its antigen is as yet unknown.

V lost 4 bases and J 0 bases, leaving 13 bases between the germline ends. The germline gives CDR1 LGHNA, CDR2 YNFKEQ. There are 16 residues in the CDR3. Using a J-beta primer mix together with a sample-barcoded 5' primer, a second PCR was run for roughly 6 to 11 cycles. Each CDR3 protein gets one entry after TCRdb re-called the 5' RACE reads with MiXCR. The sample shows around 650,000 distinct CDR3 sequences, roughly 30% of them seen only once. Extraction yielded at least 6 micrograms of total RNA per sample. The sequence derives from a woman older than 75 in good health. Sequenced: blood. The rearrangement links TRBV4-2 to TRBJ1-3; no clear D. CDR3 DNA: TGTGCCAGCAGCCCGGACGGAGATAACTCTGGAAACACCATATATTTT. Translated: CASSPDGDNSGNTIYF.